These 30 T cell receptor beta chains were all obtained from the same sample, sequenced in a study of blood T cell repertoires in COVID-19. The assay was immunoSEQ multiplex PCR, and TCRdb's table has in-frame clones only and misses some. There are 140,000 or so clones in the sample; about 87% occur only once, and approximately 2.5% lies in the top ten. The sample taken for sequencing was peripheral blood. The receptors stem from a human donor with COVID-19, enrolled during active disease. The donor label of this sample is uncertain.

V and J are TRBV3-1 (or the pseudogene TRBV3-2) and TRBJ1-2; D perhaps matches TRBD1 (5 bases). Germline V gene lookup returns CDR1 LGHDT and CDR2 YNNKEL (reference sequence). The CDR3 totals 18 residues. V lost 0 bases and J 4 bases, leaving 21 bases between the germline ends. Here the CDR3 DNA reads TGTGCCAGCAGCCAAGATTTATCCGTCGTGGGGGGGTCCTATGGCTACACCTTC. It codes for CASSQDLSVVGGSYGYTF.

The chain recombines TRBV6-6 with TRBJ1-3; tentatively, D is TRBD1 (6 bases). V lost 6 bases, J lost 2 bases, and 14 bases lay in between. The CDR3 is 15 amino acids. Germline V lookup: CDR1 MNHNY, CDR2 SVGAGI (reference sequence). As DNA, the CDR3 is TGTGCCAGCAGCCATCAGGGGATGGCTGGAAACACCATATATTTT. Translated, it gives CASSHQGMAGNTIYF.

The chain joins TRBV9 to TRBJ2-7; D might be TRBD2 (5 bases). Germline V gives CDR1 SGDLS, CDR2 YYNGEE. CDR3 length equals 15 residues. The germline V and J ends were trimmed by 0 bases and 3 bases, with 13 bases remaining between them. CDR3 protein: CASSVEASLGYEQYF. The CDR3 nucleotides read TGTGCCAGCAGCGTAGAGGCTAGCTTGGGCTACGAGCAGTACTTC. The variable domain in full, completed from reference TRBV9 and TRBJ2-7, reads DSGVTQTPKHLITATGQRVTLRCSPRSGDLSVYWYQQSLDQGLQFLIQYYNGEERAKGNILERFSAQQFPDLHSELNLSSLELGDSALYFCASSVEASLGYEQYFGPGTRLTVT.

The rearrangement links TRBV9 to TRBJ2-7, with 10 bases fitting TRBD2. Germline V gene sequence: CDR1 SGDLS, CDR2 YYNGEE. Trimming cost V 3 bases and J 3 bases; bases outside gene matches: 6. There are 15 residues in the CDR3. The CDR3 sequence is CASSDQPSGSYEQYF. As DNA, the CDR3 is TGTGCCAGCAGCGACCAACCTAGCGGGAGCTACGAGCAGTACTTC. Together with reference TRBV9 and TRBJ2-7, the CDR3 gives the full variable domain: DSGVTQTPKHLITATGQRVTLRCSPRSGDLSVYWYQQSLDQGLQFLIQYYNGEERAKGNILERFSAQQFPDLHSELNLSSLELGDSALYFCASSDQPSGSYEQYFGPGTRLTVT.

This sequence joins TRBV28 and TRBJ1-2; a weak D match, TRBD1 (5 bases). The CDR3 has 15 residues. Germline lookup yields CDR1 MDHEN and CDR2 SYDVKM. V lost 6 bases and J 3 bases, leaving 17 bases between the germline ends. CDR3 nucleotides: TGTGCCAGCAGCCGATCTGGGGGGATGGACTATGGCTACACCTTC. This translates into CASSRSGGMDYGYTF.

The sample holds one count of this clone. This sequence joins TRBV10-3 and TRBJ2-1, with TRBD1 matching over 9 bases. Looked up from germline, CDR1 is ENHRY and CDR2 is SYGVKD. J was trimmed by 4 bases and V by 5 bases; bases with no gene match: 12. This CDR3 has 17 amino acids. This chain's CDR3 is CAISKFLPGQGYNEQFF. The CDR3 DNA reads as TGTGCCATCAGTAAGTTCCTCCCGGGACAGGGTTACAATGAGCAGTTCTTC.

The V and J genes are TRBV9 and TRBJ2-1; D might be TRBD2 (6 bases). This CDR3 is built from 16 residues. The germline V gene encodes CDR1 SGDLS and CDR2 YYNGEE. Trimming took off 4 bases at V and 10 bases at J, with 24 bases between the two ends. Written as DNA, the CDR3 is TGTGCCAGCAGCCCCCAGGACTACCAGTTCGGTCGGGAGCAGTTCTTC. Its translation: CASSPQDYQFGREQFF.

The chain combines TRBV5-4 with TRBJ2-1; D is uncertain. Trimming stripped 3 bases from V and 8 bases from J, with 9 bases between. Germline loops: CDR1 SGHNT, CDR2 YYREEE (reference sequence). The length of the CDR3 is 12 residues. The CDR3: CASSSPSDEQFF. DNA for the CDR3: TGTGCCAGCAGCTCGCCGTCGGATGAGCAGTTCTTC.

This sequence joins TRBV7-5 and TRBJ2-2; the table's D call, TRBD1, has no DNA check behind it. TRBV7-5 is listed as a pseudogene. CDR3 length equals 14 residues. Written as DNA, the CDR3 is TGTGTCAGAAGCCCGCGATCAGGGACCGGGGAGCTGTTTTTT. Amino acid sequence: CVRSPRSGTGELFF.

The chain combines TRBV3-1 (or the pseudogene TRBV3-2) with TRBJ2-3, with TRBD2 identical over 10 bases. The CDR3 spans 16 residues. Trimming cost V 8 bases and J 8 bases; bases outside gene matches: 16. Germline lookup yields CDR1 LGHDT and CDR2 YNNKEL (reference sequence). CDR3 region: CASYDWTSGAGGTQYF. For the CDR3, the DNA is TGTGCCAGCTACGACTGGACTAGCGGAGCGGGGGGTACGCAGTATTTT.

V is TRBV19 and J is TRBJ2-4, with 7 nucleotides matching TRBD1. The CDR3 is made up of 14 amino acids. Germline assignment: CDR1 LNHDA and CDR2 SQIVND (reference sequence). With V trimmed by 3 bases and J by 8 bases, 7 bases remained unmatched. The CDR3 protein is CASSILYRGDIQYF. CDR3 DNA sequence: TGTGCCAGTAGTATCCTTTACAGGGGTGACATTCAGTACTTC.

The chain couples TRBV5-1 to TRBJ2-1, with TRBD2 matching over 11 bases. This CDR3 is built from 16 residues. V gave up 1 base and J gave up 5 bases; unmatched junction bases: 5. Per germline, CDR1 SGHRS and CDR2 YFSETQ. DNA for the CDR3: TGCGCCAGCAGCTTGACGAAGACTAGCGGGAACAATGAGCAGTTCTTC. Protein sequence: CASSLTKTSGNNEQFF.

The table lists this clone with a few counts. The CDR3 loop is CASSPGSGTVNSPLHF. CDR3 bases: TGCGCCAGCAGCCCTGGATCGGGGACAGTGAATTCACCCCTCCACTTT. This chain connects TRBV4-1 to TRBJ1-6, with 7 bases that match TRBD1. The CDR3 has 16 amino acids. CDR1 is MGHRA and CDR2 is YSYEKL in the germline V gene. The V gene end was trimmed by 4 bases and the J gene end by 7 bases; junction bases not matched to a gene: 10.

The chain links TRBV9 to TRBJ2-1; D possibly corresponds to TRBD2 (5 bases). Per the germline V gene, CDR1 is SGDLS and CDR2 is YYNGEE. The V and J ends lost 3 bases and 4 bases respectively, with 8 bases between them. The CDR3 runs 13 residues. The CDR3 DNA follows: TGTGCCAGCAGCGCAGGACTTTACAATGAGCAGTTCTTC. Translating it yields CASSAGLYNEQFF.

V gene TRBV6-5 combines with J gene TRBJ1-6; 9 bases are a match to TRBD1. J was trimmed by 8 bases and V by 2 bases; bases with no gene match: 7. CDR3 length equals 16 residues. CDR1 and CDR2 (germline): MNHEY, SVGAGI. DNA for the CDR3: TGTGCCAGCAGTTACCGGGGGGACAGGGTCGATTCACCCCTCCACTTT. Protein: CASSYRGDRVDSPLHF.

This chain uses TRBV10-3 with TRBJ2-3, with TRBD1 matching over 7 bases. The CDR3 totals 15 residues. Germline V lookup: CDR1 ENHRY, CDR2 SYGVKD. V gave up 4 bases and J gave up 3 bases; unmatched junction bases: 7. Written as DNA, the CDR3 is TGTGCCATCAGTGTTTCGACAGGGAGAACAGATACGCAGTATTTT. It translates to CAISVSTGRTDTQYF.

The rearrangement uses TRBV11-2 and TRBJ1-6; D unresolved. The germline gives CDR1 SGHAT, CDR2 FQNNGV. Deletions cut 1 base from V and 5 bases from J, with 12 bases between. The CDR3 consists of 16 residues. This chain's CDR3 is CASSLAYSKHNSPLHF. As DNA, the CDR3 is TGTGCCAGCAGCTTAGCCTACAGCAAGCATAATTCACCCCTCCACTTT.

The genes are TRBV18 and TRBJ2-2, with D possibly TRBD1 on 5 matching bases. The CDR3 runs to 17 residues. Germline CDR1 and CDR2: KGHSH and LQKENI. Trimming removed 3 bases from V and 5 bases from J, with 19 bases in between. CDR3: CASSPQGPNIRTGELFF. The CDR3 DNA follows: TGTGCCAGCTCACCTCAGGGTCCGAACATCCGTACCGGGGAGCTGTTTTTT.

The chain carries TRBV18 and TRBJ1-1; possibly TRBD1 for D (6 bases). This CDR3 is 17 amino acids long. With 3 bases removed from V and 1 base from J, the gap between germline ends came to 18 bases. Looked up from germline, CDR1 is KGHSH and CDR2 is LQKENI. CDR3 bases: TGTGCCAGCTCACCTTTCAAAACGGGACATCAGAACACTGAAGCTTTCTTT. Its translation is CASSPFKTGHQNTEAFF.

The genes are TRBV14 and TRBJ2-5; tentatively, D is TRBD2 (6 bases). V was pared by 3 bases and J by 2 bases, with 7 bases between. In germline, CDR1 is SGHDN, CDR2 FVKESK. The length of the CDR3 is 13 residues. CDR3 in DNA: TGTGCCAGCAGCCAGGGACTGCAAGAGACCCAGTACTTC. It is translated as CASSQGLQETQYF.

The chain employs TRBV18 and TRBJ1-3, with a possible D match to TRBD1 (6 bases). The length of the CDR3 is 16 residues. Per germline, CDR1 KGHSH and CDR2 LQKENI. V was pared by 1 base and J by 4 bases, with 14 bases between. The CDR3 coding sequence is TGTGCCAGCTCACCACTAGCAGGGGATAGCGGAAACACCATATATTTT. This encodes CASSPLAGDSGNTIYF.

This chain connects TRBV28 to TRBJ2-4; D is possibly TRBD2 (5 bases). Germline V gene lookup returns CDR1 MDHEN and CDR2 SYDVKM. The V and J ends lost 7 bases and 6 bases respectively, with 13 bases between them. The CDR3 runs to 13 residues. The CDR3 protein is CASMDEGTNIQYF. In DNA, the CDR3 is TGTGCCAGCATGGATGAGGGCACAAACATTCAGTACTTC.

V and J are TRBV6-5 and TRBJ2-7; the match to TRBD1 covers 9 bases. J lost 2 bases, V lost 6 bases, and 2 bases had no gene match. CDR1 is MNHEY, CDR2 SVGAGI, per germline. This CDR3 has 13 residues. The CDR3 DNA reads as TGTGCCAGCAGCAGGACAGGGGCCTACGAGCAGTACTTC. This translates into CASSRTGAYEQYF.

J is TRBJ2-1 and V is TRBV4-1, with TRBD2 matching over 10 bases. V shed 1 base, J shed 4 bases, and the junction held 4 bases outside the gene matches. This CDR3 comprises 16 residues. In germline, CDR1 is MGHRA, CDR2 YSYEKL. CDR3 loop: CASSQALAGHYNEQFF. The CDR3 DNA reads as TGCGCCAGCAGCCAAGCACTAGCGGGACATTACAATGAGCAGTTCTTC.

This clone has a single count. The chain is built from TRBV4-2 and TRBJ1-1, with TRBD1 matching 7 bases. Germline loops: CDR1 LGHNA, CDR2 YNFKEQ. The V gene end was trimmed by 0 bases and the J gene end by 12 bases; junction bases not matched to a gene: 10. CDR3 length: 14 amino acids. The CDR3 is CASSQDLAQGETFF. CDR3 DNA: TGTGCCAGCAGCCAAGATCTAGCGCAGGGGGAAACTTTCTTT.

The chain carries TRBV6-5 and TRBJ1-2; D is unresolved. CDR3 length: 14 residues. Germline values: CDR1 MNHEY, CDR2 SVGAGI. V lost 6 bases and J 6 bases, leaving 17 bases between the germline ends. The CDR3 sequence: CASRAHQAIDGYTF. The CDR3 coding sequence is TGTGCCAGCAGGGCCCACCAGGCCATCGATGGCTACACCTTC.

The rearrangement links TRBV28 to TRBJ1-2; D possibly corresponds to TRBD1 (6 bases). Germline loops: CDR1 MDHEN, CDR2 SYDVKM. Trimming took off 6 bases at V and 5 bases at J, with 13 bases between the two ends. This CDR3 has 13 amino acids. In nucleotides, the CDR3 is TGTGCCAGCAGAGAAACAGGGTATTATGGCTACACCTTC. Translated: CASRETGYYGYTF.

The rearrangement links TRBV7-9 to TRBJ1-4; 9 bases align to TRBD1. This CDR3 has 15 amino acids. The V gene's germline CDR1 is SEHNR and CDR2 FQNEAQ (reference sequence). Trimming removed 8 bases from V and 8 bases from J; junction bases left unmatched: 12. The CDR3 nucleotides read TGTGCCAGCCATATGCCGGGACAGGGCAGAGAAAAACTGTTTTTT. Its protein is CASHMPGQGREKLFF.

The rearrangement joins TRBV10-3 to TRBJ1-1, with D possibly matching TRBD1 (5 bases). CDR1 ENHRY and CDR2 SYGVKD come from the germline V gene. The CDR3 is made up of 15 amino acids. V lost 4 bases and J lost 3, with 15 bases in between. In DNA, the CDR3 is TGTGCCATCAGTGGGACAAGGTTTGAAGACACTGAAGCTTTCTTT. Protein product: CAISGTRFEDTEAFF.

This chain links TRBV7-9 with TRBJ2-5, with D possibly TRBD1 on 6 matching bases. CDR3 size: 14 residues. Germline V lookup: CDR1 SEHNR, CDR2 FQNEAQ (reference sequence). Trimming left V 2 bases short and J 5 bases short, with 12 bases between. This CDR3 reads CASSLMGAMETQYF. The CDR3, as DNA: TGTGCCAGCAGCTTAATGGGGGCTATGGAGACCCAGTACTTC.